This T cell receptor beta chain comes out of a study of T cells in Graves' hyperthyroidism and ophthalmopathy. The CDR3 has 13 amino acids. From germline, CDR1 is SQVTM and CDR2 ANQGSEA. V gave up 6 bases and J gave up 7 bases, with 18 bases separating them. TCR beta CDR3 region amplification was performed from RNA transcripts. TCR CDR3 underwent first-round RT-PCR with the HTBI primer set. TCRdb reprocessed the multiplex PCR reads with MiXCR, giving one entry per CDR3 protein. The repertoire includes roughly 93,000 distinct CDR3 sequences, about half of them detected once, and 25% to 30% sits in the top ten.

The V and J genes are TRBV29-1 and TRBJ2-5; D is unresolved. The source of this sequence is a woman aged 40 to 50 with Graves' hyperthyroidism. The specimen sequenced was blood. DNA of the CDR3: TGCAGCGTAGATGGCACGGCCTCGCGGACCCAGTACTTC. Its protein product is CSVDGTASRTQYF.